This TCR beta chain was obtained from a study of blood T cell repertoires in COVID-19. This study enrolled people aged roughly 18 to 89 from 20 to 25 US geographic areas. The CDR3 is 20 amino acids. The ends lost 5 bases at V and 7 bases at J; junction bases unmatched: 27. Germline V gene sequence: CDR1 SGHRS, CDR2 YFSETQ. Assay: immunoSEQ multiplex PCR; the TCRdb copy retains only in-frame clones and omits some. The sample has approximately 360,000 clones; roughly 80% are singletons. Sequenced input: PBMCs or T cells enriched from blood (not recorded which). The V call is TRBV5-1, the J call TRBJ2-7, with TRBD1 identical over 10 bases. The clonotype comes from a woman aged 45-65 years who had recovered from COVID-19. CDR3 loop: CASSAITGTGVVSGLREQYF. CDR3 in DNA: TGCGCCAGCAGTGCAATTACCGGGACAGGGGTTGTTTCTGGGCTTCGGGAGCAGTACTTC. The full variable domain, with the rest looked up from reference TRBV5-1 and TRBJ2-7, is KAGVTQTPRYLIKTRGQQVTLSCSPISGHRSVSWYQQTPGQGLQFLFEYFSETQRNKGNFPGRFSGRQFSNSRSEMNVSTLELGDSALYLCASSAITGTGVVSGLREQYFGPGTRLTVT.